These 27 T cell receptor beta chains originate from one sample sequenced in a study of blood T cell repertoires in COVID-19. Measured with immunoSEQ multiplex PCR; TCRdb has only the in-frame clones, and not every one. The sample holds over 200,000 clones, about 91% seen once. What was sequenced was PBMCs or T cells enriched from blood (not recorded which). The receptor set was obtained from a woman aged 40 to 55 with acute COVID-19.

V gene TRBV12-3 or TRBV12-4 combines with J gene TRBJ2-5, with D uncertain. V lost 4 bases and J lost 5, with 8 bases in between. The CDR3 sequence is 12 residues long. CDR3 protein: CASSSRPETQYF. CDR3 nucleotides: TGTGCCAGCAGTTCGCGCCCGGAGACCCAGTACTTC.

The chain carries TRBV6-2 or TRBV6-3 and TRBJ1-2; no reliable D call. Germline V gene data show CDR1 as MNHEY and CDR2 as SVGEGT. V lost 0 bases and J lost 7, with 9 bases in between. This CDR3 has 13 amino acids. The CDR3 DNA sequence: TGTGCCAGCAGTTACTCATTTCGGGGTGGCTACACCTTC. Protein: CASSYSFRGGYTF.

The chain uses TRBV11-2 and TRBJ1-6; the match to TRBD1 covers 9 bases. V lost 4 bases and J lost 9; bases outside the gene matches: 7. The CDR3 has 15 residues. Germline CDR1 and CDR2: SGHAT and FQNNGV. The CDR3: CASSSGTGGVSPLHF. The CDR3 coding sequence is TGTGCCAGCAGCTCTGGAACAGGGGGCGTTTCACCCCTCCACTTT.

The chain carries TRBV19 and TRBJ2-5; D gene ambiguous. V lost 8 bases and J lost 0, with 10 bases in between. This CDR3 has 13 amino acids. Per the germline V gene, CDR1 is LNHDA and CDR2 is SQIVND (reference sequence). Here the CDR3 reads CASGRVHQETQYF. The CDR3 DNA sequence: TGTGCCAGTGGTCGGGTCCACCAAGAGACCCAGTACTTC.

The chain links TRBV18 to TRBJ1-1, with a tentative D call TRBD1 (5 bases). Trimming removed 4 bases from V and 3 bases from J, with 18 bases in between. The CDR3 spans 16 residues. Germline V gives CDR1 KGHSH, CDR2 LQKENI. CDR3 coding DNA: TGTGCCAGCTCACTCGCTTCGGGGGGTGTGTACACTGAAGCTTTCTTT. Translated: CASSLASGGVYTEAFF.

The CDR3 DNA sequence: TGTGCCAGCAGCTTAGTACAGGGGGCCGGGCCCAACACTGAAGCTTTCTTT. Protein product: CASSLVQGAGPNTEAFF. The genes are TRBV7-9 and TRBJ1-1, with 9 bases lining up with TRBD1. The CDR3 covers 17 residues. V was pared by 1 base and J by 2 bases, with 8 bases of the junction left unmatched. The germline V gene encodes CDR1 SEHNR and CDR2 FQNEAQ (reference sequence).

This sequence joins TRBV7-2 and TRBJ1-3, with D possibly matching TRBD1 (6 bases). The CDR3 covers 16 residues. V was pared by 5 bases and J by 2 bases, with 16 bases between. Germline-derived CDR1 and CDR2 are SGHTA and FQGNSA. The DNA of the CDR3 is TGTGCCAGCAGCCAGTCAAGGGGGACGCCTGGAAACACCATATATTTT. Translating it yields CASSQSRGTPGNTIYF.

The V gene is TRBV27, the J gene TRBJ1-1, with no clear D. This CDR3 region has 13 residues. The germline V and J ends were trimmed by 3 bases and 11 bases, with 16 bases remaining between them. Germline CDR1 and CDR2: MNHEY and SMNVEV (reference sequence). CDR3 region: CASSLSRQASAFF. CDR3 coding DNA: TGTGCCAGCAGTTTGTCCAGGCAGGCCAGCGCTTTCTTT.

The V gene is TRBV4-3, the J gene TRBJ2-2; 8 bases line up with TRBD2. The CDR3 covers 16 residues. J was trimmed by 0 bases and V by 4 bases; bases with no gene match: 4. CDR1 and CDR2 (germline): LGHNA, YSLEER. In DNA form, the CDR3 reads TGCGCCAGCAGCCGATTAGCGGGGTCGAACACCGGGGAGCTGTTTTTT. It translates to CASSRLAGSNTGELFF.

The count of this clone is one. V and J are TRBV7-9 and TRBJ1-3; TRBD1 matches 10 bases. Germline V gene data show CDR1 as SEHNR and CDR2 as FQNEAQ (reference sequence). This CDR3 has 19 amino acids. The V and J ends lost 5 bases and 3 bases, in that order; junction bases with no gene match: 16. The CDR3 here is CASSPTRDRGASVGNTIYF. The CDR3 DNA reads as TGTGCCAGCAGCCCTACTAGGGACAGGGGTGCTTCGGTTGGAAACACCATATATTTT.

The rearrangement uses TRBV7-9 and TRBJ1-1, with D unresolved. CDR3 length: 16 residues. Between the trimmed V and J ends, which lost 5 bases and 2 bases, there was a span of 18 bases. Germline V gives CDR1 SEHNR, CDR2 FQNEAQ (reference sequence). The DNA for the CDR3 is TGTGCCAGCAGCCTACGGGTTTCGGTCAGAAACACTGAAGCTTTCTTT. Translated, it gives CASSLRVSVRNTEAFF.

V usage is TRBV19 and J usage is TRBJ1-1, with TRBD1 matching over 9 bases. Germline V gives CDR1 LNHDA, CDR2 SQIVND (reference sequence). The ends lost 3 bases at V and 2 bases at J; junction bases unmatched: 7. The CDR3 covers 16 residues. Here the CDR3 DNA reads TGTGCCAGTAGTATGGGGACAGGGAGGGGTAACACTGAAGCTTTCTTT. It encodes CASSMGTGRGNTEAFF.

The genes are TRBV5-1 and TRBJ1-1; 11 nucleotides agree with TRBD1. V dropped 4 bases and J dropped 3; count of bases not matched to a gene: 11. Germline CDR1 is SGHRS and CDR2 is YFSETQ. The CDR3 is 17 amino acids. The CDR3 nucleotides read TGCGCCAGCAGCGCAGGACAGGGGGCATGGGGTTACACTGAAGCTTTCTTT. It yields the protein CASSAGQGAWGYTEAFF.

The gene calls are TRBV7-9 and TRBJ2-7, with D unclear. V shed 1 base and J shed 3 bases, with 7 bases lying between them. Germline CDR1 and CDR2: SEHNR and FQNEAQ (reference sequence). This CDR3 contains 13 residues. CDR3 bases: TGTGCCAGCAGCTTAGATACTCACTACGAGCAGTACGTC. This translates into CASSLDTHYEQYV.

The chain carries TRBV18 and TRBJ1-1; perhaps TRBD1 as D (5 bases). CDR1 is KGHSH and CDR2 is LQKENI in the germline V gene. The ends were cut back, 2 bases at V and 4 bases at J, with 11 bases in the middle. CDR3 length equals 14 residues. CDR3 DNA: TGTGCCAGCTCACCAGACAGAGCGGGCACTGAAGCTTTCTTT. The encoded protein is CASSPDRAGTEAFF.

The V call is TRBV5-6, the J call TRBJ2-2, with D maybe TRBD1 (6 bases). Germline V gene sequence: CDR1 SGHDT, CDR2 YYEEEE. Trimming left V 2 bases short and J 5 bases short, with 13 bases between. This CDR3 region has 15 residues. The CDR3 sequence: CASSFGTLLTGELFF. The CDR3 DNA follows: TGTGCCAGCAGCTTCGGGACATTGCTGACCGGGGAGCTGTTTTTT.

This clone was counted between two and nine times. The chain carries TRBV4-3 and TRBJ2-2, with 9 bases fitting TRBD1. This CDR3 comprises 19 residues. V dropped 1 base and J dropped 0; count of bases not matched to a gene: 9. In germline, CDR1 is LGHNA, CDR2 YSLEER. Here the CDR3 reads CASSQGQGVERPNTGELFF. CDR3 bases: TGCGCCAGCAGCCAAGGACAGGGGGTAGAGCGCCCGAACACCGGGGAGCTGTTTTTT.

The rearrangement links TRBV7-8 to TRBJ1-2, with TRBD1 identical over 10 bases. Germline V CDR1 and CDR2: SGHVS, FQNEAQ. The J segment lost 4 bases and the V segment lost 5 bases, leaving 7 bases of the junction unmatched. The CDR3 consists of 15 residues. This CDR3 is CASSTRTGGPYGYTF. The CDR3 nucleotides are TGTGCCAGCAGCACCCGGACAGGGGGGCCCTATGGCTACACCTTC.

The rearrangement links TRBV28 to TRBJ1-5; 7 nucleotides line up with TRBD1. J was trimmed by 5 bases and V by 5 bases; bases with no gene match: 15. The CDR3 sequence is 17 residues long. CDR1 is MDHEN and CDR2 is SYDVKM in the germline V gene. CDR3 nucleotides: TGTGCCAGCAGTCCCAGGCCCACGGGACAGCTTCATCAGCCCCAGCATTTT. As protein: CASSPRPTGQLHQPQHF.

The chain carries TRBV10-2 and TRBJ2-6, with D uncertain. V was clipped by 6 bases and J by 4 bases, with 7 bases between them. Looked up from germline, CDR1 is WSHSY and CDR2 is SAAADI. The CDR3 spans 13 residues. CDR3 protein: CASRSSGANVLTF. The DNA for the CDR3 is TGCGCCAGCAGAAGCTCGGGGGCCAACGTCCTGACTTTC.

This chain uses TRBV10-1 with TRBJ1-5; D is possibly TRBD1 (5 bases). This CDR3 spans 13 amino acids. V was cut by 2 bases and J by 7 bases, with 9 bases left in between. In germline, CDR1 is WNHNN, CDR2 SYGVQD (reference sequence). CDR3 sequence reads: CASSEAGQQPQHF. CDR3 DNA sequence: TGCGCCAGCAGTGAGGCAGGGCAGCAGCCCCAGCATTTT.

The CDR3 region has the DNA TGTGCCAGCAGTTACGGTGGTAGCGGGAGCACAGATACGCAGTATTTT. Translated: CASSYGGSGSTDTQYF. This rearrangement joins TRBV6-5 to TRBJ2-3, with 7 positions matching TRBD2. Germline CDR1 is MNHEY and CDR2 is SVGAGI. The V gene end was trimmed by 2 bases and the J gene end by 0 bases; junction bases not matched to a gene: 5. The CDR3 has 16 residues.

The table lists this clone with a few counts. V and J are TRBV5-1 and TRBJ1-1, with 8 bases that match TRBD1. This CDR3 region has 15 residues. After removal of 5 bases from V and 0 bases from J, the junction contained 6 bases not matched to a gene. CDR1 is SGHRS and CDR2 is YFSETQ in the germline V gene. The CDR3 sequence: CASRGTGGLNTEAFF. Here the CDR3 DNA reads TGCGCCAGCAGAGGAACAGGGGGTCTGAACACTGAAGCTTTCTTT.

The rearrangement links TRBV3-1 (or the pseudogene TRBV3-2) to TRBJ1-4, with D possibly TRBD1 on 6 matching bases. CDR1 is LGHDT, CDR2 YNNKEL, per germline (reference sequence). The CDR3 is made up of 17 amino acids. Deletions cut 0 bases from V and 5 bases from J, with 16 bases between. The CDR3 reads CASSQDRRGTKNEKLFF. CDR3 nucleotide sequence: TGTGCCAGCAGCCAAGATCGAAGGGGGACTAAAAATGAAAAACTGTTTTTT.

CDR3 bases: TGTGCCAGTAGTGTGGGTACGGACAGGGGCGGTGGCTACACCTTC. It translates to CASSVGTDRGGGYTF. V is TRBV19 and J is TRBJ1-2; 9 positions agree with TRBD1. The junction had 11 bases not matched to a gene; V was cut back by 5 bases and J by 7 bases. CDR1 LNHDA and CDR2 SQIVND come from the germline V gene (reference sequence). The CDR3 has 15 residues.

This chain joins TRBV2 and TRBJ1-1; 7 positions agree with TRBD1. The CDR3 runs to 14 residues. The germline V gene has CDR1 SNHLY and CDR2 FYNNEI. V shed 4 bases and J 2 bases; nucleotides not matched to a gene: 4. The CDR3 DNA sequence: TGTGCCAGCAGTGCGGACAGGTTCAACACTGAAGCTTTCTTT. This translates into CASSADRFNTEAFF.

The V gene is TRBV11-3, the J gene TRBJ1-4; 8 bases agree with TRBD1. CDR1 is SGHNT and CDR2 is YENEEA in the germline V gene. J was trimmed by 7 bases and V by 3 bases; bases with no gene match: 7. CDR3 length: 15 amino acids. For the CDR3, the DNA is TGTGCCAGCAGCTTCTCCAGGGGGCAGGGTGAAAAACTGTTTTTT. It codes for CASSFSRGQGEKLFF.